These T cell receptor beta chains were read from a single sample in a study of T-cell reconstitution after alpha-beta-depleted transplantation in children. TCRdb itself ran the PCR reads through MiXCR, one entry per CDR3 protein. The table records 500,000 or so distinct CDR3 sequences, around a third of them present only once. This sample comprised PBMCs from the stem cell graft donor, obtained from the stem cell graft. The receptor set was obtained from a human donor who donated a stem cell graft to a child with aplastic anemia. Both conserved end residues are trimmed from each CDR3. The D gene is left open where the match is weak.

CDR3 length,D gene,V gene,J gene,CDR3 protein
13,TRBD2,TRBV7-2,TRBJ2-1,ASSVRGGGSNEQF
13,TRBD2,TRBV7-9,TRBJ2-1,ASSPWAGGGNEQF
9,NA,TRBV20-1,TRBJ1-2,SASGLYGYT
13,NA,TRBV7-2,TRBJ1-5,ASRAGLGINQPQH
8,NA,TRBV20-1,TRBJ2-5,SGGQETQY
16,TRBD2,TRBV11-2,TRBJ2-4,ASSLGASGSTGKNIQY
14,NA,TRBV7-2,TRBJ1-2,ASSLDPTRSNYGYT
11,NA,TRBV12-3/TRBV12-4,TRBJ2-1,ASSPVGGVGGF
13,TRBD1,TRBV30,TRBJ2-3,AWSQDRAFTDTQY
13,TRBD1,TRBV20-1,TRBJ2-5,SARETGTGKETQY
12,NA,TRBV20-1,TRBJ1-5,SASPGTSNQPQH
11,NA,TRBV9,TRBJ2-7,ASSVEGLGEQY
11,NA,TRBV10-3,TRBJ1-2,ATWTARLNGYT
12,NA,TRBV6-5,TRBJ2-2,ASSYEGPAGELF
11,NA,TRBV7-2,TRBJ2-1,AQVLSWPGEQF
13,NA,TRBV7-7,TRBJ2-1,ASSLGLYNHNEQF
12,NA,TRBV28,TRBJ2-5,ASSLFGDQETQY
8,NA,TRBV29-1,TRBJ2-2,SVEIGELF
14,TRBD1,TRBV27,TRBJ2-6,ASSWTGGSGANVLT
13,TRBD1,TRBV6-2/TRBV6-3,TRBJ2-4,ASRGGDSSPNIQY
12,NA,TRBV5-5,TRBJ1-1,ASTWGPGNTEAF
14,TRBD1,TRBV7-2,TRBJ1-6,ASSLPYRGQDSPLH
12,NA,TRBV7-2,TRBJ2-7,ASSPRPGSYEQY
12,NA,TRBV12-3/TRBV12-4,TRBJ1-5,ASSFLVSDQPQH
10,TRBD1,TRBV29-1,TRBJ2-7,SVNRGPYEQY
16,TRBD2,TRBV11-1,TRBJ2-3,ASSPTASLAGSTDTQY
13,NA,TRBV5-1,TRBJ1-1,ASSLGQTRNTEAF
12,NA,TRBV12-3/TRBV12-4,TRBJ2-5,ASSLGIPGETQY
15,NA,TRBV27,TRBJ1-2,ASSLGTATLGLYGYT
11,NA,TRBV12-3/TRBV12-4,TRBJ2-7,ASSLGRTYEQY
13,NA,TRBV5-1,TRBJ1-2,ASSLDGPYNYGYT
17,TRBD1,TRBV10-3,TRBJ1-4,AISDRGTGGLLLHEKLF
12,NA,TRBV29-1,TRBJ2-5,SVGLPGSQETQY
11,NA,TRBV29-1,TRBJ1-1,SVGKDSNTEAF
11,NA,TRBV20-1,TRBJ2-3,SARVAGTDTQY
12,NA,TRBV25-1,TRBJ1-5,ASSGRYDNQPQH
11,NA,TRBV6-2/TRBV6-3,TRBJ1-1,ASRDRIGTEAF
13,NA,TRBV21-1,TRBJ1-2,ASSKGTGPAYGYT
11,NA,TRBV27,TRBJ1-5,ASSPKGVQPQH
13,TRBD1,TRBV7-8,TRBJ2-7,ASSFSGTGAYEQY
12,NA,TRBV18,TRBJ1-1,ASSPSRKNTEAF
14,NA,TRBV5-1,TRBJ2-5,ASSLVAWGVQETQY
13,NA,TRBV12-3/TRBV12-4,TRBJ2-5,ASAHGRGWEETQY
13,TRBD2,TRBV14,TRBJ2-3,ASSLTSANTDTQY
11,NA,TRBV6-2/TRBV6-3,TRBJ2-1,ASRPGPPREQF
12,NA,TRBV12-3/TRBV12-4,TRBJ1-1,ASSFRDIVTEAF